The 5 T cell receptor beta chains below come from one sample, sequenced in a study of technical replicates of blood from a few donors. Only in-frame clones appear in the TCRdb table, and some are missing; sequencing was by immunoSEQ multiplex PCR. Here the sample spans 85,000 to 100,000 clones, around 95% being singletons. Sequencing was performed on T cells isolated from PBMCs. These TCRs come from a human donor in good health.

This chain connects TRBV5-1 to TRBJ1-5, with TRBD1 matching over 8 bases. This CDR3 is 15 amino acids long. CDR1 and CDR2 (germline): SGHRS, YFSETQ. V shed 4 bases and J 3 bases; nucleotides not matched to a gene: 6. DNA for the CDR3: TGCGCCAGCAGCCCCGAGACAGGGGTCAATCAGCCCCAGCATTTT. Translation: CASSPETGVNQPQHF.

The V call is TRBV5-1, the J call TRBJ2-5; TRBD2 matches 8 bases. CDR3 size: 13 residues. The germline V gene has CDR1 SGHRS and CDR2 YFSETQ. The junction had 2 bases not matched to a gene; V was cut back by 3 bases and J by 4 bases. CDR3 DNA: TGCGCCAGCAGCTACGGGGGGGGAGAGACCCAGTACTTC. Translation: CASSYGGGETQYF.

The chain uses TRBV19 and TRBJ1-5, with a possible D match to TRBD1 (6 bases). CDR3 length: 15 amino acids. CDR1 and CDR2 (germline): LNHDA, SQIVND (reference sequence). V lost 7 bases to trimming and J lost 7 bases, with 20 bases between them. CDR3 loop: CASTRREGVMQPQHF. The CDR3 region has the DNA TGTGCCAGTACCCGTCGGGAGGGGGTTATGCAGCCCCAGCATTTT. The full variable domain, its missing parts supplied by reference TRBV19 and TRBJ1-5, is DGGITQSPKYLFRKEGQNVTLSCEQNLNHDAMYWYRQDPGQGLRLIYYSQIVNDFQKGDIAEGYSVSREKKESFPLTVTSAQKNPTAFYLCASTRREGVMQPQHFGDGTRLSIL.

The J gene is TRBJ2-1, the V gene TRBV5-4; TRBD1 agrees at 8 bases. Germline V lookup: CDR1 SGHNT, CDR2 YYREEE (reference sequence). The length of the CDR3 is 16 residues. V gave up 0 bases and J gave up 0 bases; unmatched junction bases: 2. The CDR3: CASSLGGTGSYNEQFF. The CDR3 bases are TGTGCCAGCAGCTTGGGTGGGACAGGCTCCTACAATGAGCAGTTCTTC.

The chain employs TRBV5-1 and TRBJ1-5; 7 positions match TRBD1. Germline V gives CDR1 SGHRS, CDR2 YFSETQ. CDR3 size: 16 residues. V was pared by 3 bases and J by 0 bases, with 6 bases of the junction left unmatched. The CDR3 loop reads CASSSQGNYSNQPQHF. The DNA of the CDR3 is TGCGCCAGCAGCTCACAGGGGAACTATAGCAATCAGCCCCAGCATTTT.